The rows below give T cell receptor beta chains drawn from one sample of a study of T cells in Graves' hyperthyroidism and ophthalmopathy. One entry per CDR3 protein results from TCRdb running MiXCR on the multiplex PCR reads. The table lists about 640,000 distinct CDR3 sequences, just under 45% of them singletons. Specimen: peripheral blood or thyroid tissue (not recorded which). These receptors all come from an adult man with Graves' disease, either hyperthyroidism or ophthalmopathy (not recorded which). CDR3s include the opening cysteine and the closing phenylalanine or tryptophan. D genes are given only for firm matches. Clone size appears in some rows only: once, few, many, or a class for an expanded clone.

j_call | v_call | d_call | cdr3_length | clone_size | cdr3_nt | cdr3_aa
TRBJ1-2 | TRBV12-3/TRBV12-4 | TRBD1 | 14 | NA | TGTGCCAGCAGTTTAAACAGGGGCGAGTATGGCTACACCTTC | CASSLNRGEYGYTF
TRBJ2-6 | TRBV7-8 | NA | 15 | NA | TGTGCCAGCAGCTTGTACCAGCCTGGGGCCAACGTCCTGACTTTC | CASSLYQPGANVLTF
TRBJ1-5 | TRBV2 | NA | 16 | NA | TGTGCCAGCAGTTTAGGGGCAGGAATGGGCAATCAGCCCCAGCATTTT | CASSLGAGMGNQPQHF
TRBJ1-1 | TRBV29-1 | NA | 13 | NA | TGCAGCGTTGTCGTCGGCAGTGCCACTGAAGCTTTCTTT | CSVVVGSATEAFF
TRBJ2-5 | TRBV9 | NA | 15 | few | TGTGCCAGCAGCGTGTTCGGAATAGGGCCAGAGACCCAGTACTTC | CASSVFGIGPETQYF
TRBJ1-5 | TRBV6-1 | TRBD1 | 17 | few | TGTGCCAGCAGCCCGATAGGTTCAGGACAGGGAAATCAGCCCCAGCATTTT | CASSPIGSGQGNQPQHF
TRBJ1-6 | TRBV7-2 | NA | 14 | many | TGTGCCAGCAGCTTGGGGGAATTCAGTTCACCCCTCCACTTT | CASSLGEFSSPLHF
TRBJ1-1 | TRBV2 | TRBD1 | 16 | many | TGTGCCAGCAGTTCTGGACAGGCGCAAATGAACACTGAAGCTTTCTTT | CASSSGQAQMNTEAFF
TRBJ2-5 | TRBV20-1 | TRBD1 | 11 | NA | TGCAGTGCTCGAGACAGGGTCGGGAAGTACTTC | CSARDRVGKYF
TRBJ1-1 | TRBV9 | NA | 14 | many | TGTGCCAGCAGCGGTTCGCAGGGGAACACTGAAGCTTTCTTT | CASSGSQGNTEAFF
TRBJ1-2 | TRBV10-1 | NA | 12 | many | TGCGCCAGCAGTGGAGACTTAGAAGACTACACCTTC | CASSGDLEDYTF
TRBJ2-7 | TRBV6-5 | NA | 16 | few | TGTGCCAGCAGTGACGTCGGGATAGCACAACACTACGAGCAGTACTTC | CASSDVGIAQHYEQYF
TRBJ1-2 | TRBV10-3 | TRBD1 | 17 | NA | TGTGCCATCAGTGAGTCGATAGACAGGGGGGACAACTATGGCTACACCTTC | CAISESIDRGDNYGYTF
TRBJ1-2 | TRBV20-1 | NA | 14 | NA | TGCAGTGCTAGAGAGGAAAGACAGAATTATGGCTACACCTTC | CSAREERQNYGYTF
TRBJ1-2 | TRBV15 | NA | 15 | many | TGTGCCACCAGCAGGATTCTGGACGATATTGGTGGCTACACCTTC | CATSRILDDIGGYTF
TRBJ1-2 | TRBV19 | NA | 12 | many | TGTGCCAGTAATCACCAGGGAAACGGCTACACCTTC | CASNHQGNGYTF